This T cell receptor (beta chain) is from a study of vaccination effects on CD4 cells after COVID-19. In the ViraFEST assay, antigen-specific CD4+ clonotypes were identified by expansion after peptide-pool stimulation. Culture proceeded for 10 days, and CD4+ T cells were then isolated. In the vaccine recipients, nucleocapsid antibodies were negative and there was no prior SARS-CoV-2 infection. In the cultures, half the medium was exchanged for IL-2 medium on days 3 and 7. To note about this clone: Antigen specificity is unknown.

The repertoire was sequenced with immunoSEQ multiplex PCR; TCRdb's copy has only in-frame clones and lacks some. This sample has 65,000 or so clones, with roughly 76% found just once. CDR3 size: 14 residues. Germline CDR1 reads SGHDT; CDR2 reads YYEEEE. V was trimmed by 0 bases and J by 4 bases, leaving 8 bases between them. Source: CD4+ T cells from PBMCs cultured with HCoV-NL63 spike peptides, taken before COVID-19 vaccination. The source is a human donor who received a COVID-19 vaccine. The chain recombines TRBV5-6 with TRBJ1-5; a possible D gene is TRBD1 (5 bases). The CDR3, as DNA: TGTGCCAGCAGCTTGGGCTGGACAAATCAGCCCCAGCATTTT. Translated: CASSLGWTNQPQHF.